This is a list of T cell receptor beta chains from one sample in a study of blood T cell repertoires in COVID-19. Sequencing was performed with immunoSEQ multiplex PCR; in TCRdb, only in-frame clones are kept and a portion is missing. The sample yields over 350,000 clones, more than 75% seen once. Sequencing was carried out using PBMCs or T cells enriched from blood (not recorded which). The receptors were sampled from a woman between 18 and 29 years old who had recovered from COVID-19. Both conserved end residues are part of each CDR3. Each record gives: V gene, clone size, J gene, D gene, CDR3 DNA, CDR3 protein. The D gene is left open where the match is weak. The size field is filled for only some rows; it gives once, few, many or a size class.

v_call: TRBV7-9; clone_size: .; j_call: TRBJ1-6; d_call: TRBD1; cdr3_nt: TGTGCCAGCTCCTCCGGAGGGACAGGGTATAATTCACCCCTCCACTTT; cdr3_aa: CASSSGGTGYNSPLHF
v_call: TRBV9; clone_size: .; j_call: TRBJ1-1; d_call: .; cdr3_nt: TGTGCCAGCAGCGTAGTCGTCCGGGGCACTGAAGCTTTCTTT; cdr3_aa: CASSVVVRGTEAFF
v_call: TRBV11-2; clone_size: .; j_call: TRBJ2-1; d_call: TRBD1; cdr3_nt: TGTGCCAGCAGTTCGGACAGGGACGAGCAGTTCTTC; cdr3_aa: CASSSDRDEQFF
v_call: TRBV5-1; clone_size: .; j_call: TRBJ1-3; d_call: TRBD1; cdr3_nt: TGCGCCAGCAGCTTCAGACAGGGGACCGGAAACACCATATATTTT; cdr3_aa: CASSFRQGTGNTIYF
v_call: TRBV11-1; clone_size: .; j_call: TRBJ2-7; d_call: .; cdr3_nt: TGTGCCAGCAGCTTAGACCAGGATCCCTACGAGCAGTACTTC; cdr3_aa: CASSLDQDPYEQYF
v_call: TRBV3-1/TRBV3-2; clone_size: .; j_call: TRBJ1-3; d_call: .; cdr3_nt: TGTGCCAGCAGCCTCTCCGGGGAAGGATGGGGAAACACCATATATTTT; cdr3_aa: CASSLSGEGWGNTIYF
v_call: TRBV5-3; clone_size: .; j_call: TRBJ1-3; d_call: .; cdr3_nt: TGTGCCAGAAGTCCAGGGTTGAACTCTGGAAACACCATATATTTT; cdr3_aa: CARSPGLNSGNTIYF
v_call: TRBV7-3; clone_size: .; j_call: TRBJ2-5; d_call: .; cdr3_nt: TGTGCCAGCAGCTTATACGGAGTCCAAGAGACCCAGTACTTC; cdr3_aa: CASSLYGVQETQYF
v_call: TRBV15; clone_size: .; j_call: TRBJ2-2; d_call: TRBD2; cdr3_nt: TGTGCCACGACTAGCGGGGTCCGAAGGGAGCTGTTTTTT; cdr3_aa: CATTSGVRRELFF
v_call: TRBV6-1; clone_size: few; j_call: TRBJ1-1; d_call: TRBD1; cdr3_nt: TGTGCCAGCAGTGAAGCGACCGGGACAGGGGGCACTGAAGCTTTCTTT; cdr3_aa: CASSEATGTGGTEAFF
v_call: TRBV6-1; clone_size: .; j_call: TRBJ1-1; d_call: .; cdr3_nt: TGTGCCAGCAGTGAAGTAAGGGTCAGGCAGGGAAAAACTGAAGCTTTCTTT; cdr3_aa: CASSEVRVRQGKTEAFF
v_call: TRBV3-1/TRBV3-2; clone_size: .; j_call: TRBJ1-1; d_call: TRBD1; cdr3_nt: TGTGCCAGCAGCCAAAGACAGGGAAACACTGAAGCTTTCTTT; cdr3_aa: CASSQRQGNTEAFF
v_call: TRBV9; clone_size: .; j_call: TRBJ1-1; d_call: .; cdr3_nt: TGTGCCAGCAGCTACGAGGGTCATGACACTGAAGCTTTCTTT; cdr3_aa: CASSYEGHDTEAFF
v_call: TRBV4-2; clone_size: .; j_call: TRBJ2-1; d_call: .; cdr3_nt: TGTGCCAGCAGCCAAGAGGGGGGATCCTACAATGAGCAGTTCTTC; cdr3_aa: CASSQEGGSYNEQFF
v_call: TRBV9; clone_size: once; j_call: TRBJ2-3; d_call: TRBD2; cdr3_nt: TGTGCCAGCAGCGCCGCTAGCGGGGGGGCTCCAGATACGCAGTATTTT; cdr3_aa: CASSAASGGAPDTQYF
v_call: TRBV6-5; clone_size: .; j_call: TRBJ2-7; d_call: .; cdr3_nt: TGTGCCAGCAGTTACAAAGGGGTCGAGCAGTACTTC; cdr3_aa: CASSYKGVEQYF
v_call: TRBV9; clone_size: .; j_call: TRBJ1-2; d_call: .; cdr3_nt: TGTGCCAGCAGCGTTGGGGACACCTCGGACTATGGCTACACCTTC; cdr3_aa: CASSVGDTSDYGYTF
v_call: TRBV5-4; clone_size: .; j_call: TRBJ2-7; d_call: TRBD2; cdr3_nt: TGTGCCAGCAGCTTGGATTGGACTAGCATGGACGAGCAGTACTTC; cdr3_aa: CASSLDWTSMDEQYF
v_call: TRBV6-2/TRBV6-3; clone_size: .; j_call: TRBJ1-2; d_call: TRBD1; cdr3_nt: TGTGCCAGCAGTTACCTTCAGGGGGCGAAGGATGGCTACACCTTC; cdr3_aa: CASSYLQGAKDGYTF
v_call: TRBV6-1; clone_size: .; j_call: TRBJ1-3; d_call: .; cdr3_nt: TGTGCCAGCAGTGAGGGCCAACGCGGAAACACCATATATTTT; cdr3_aa: CASSEGQRGNTIYF
v_call: TRBV2; clone_size: once; j_call: TRBJ2-2; d_call: TRBD1; cdr3_nt: TGTGCCAGCAGACAGGGGCACACCGGGGAGCTGTTTTTT; cdr3_aa: CASRQGHTGELFF
v_call: TRBV2; clone_size: .; j_call: TRBJ1-5; d_call: .; cdr3_nt: TGTGCCAGCAGTGCGGAACAGGCTCAGCCCCAGCATTTT; cdr3_aa: CASSAEQAQPQHF
v_call: TRBV5-5; clone_size: .; j_call: TRBJ1-1; d_call: TRBD1; cdr3_nt: TGTGCCAGCAGCTTGGGGGACAGGGTTTCGAACACTGAAGCTTTCTTT; cdr3_aa: CASSLGDRVSNTEAFF
v_call: TRBV5-1; clone_size: .; j_call: TRBJ2-2; d_call: TRBD1; cdr3_nt: TGCGCCAGCAGCCAGACAACAGGGGGTGATATCGTCGGGGAGCTGTTTTTT; cdr3_aa: CASSQTTGGDIVGELFF
v_call: TRBV19; clone_size: few; j_call: TRBJ1-1; d_call: TRBD1; cdr3_nt: TGTGCCAGTAGCACAGGGGGCTTGAACACTGAAGCTTTCTTT; cdr3_aa: CASSTGGLNTEAFF
v_call: TRBV12-5; clone_size: .; j_call: TRBJ1-1; d_call: TRBD1; cdr3_nt: TGTGCTAGTGGTACCCAACAGGGGGGTTGGACTGAAGCTTTCTTT; cdr3_aa: CASGTQQGGWTEAFF
v_call: TRBV30; clone_size: once; j_call: TRBJ1-1; d_call: .; cdr3_nt: TGTGCCGCAGGGGAAACTGAAGCTTTCTTT; cdr3_aa: CAAGETEAFF
v_call: TRBV5-1; clone_size: few; j_call: TRBJ1-5; d_call: .; cdr3_nt: TGCGCCAGCAGCCGGGAGTGGGATCAGCCCCAGCATTTT; cdr3_aa: CASSREWDQPQHF
v_call: TRBV25-1; clone_size: .; j_call: TRBJ2-6; d_call: .; cdr3_nt: TGTGCCAGCAGTGAATCTCGCAAGCACTCTGGGGCCAACGTCCTGACTTTC; cdr3_aa: CASSESRKHSGANVLTF
v_call: TRBV14; clone_size: .; j_call: TRBJ2-7; d_call: .; cdr3_nt: TGTGCCAGCAGCCCACGAATAGAGGAGCAGTACTTC; cdr3_aa: CASSPRIEEQYF
v_call: TRBV5-1; clone_size: once; j_call: TRBJ1-2; d_call: .; cdr3_nt: TGCGCCAGCAGCTTGGTTCCCCTGCAGGCTTACTATGGCTACACCTTC; cdr3_aa: CASSLVPLQAYYGYTF
v_call: TRBV23-1; clone_size: .; j_call: TRBJ1-2; d_call: TRBD1; cdr3_nt: TGCGCCAGCAGTCAAAACCGGGACAGGGGAGTAGATGGCTACACCTTC; cdr3_aa: CASSQNRDRGVDGYTF
v_call: TRBV2; clone_size: .; j_call: TRBJ2-2; d_call: .; cdr3_nt: TGTGCCAGCAGTAACATGGAGGCCGGGGAGCTGTTTTTT; cdr3_aa: CASSNMEAGELFF
v_call: TRBV2; clone_size: .; j_call: TRBJ2-1; d_call: TRBD1; cdr3_nt: TGTGCCAGCACTGCGACAGGGCCCAATGAGCAGTTCTTC; cdr3_aa: CASTATGPNEQFF
v_call: TRBV2; clone_size: .; j_call: TRBJ1-2; d_call: TRBD1; cdr3_nt: TGTGCCAGCAGTGCAGGACAGGGGTACTATGGCTACACCTTC; cdr3_aa: CASSAGQGYYGYTF
v_call: TRBV6-1; clone_size: .; j_call: TRBJ1-5; d_call: TRBD1; cdr3_nt: TGTGCCAGCAGTGGCTTGGACAGGCCGCTCAGGCAGCCCCAGCATTTT; cdr3_aa: CASSGLDRPLRQPQHF
v_call: TRBV28; clone_size: .; j_call: TRBJ1-1; d_call: TRBD1; cdr3_nt: TGTGCCAGCAGTAAAAAAACAGGGGGCCGTGGAGTTAGATATGCTTTCTTT; cdr3_aa: CASSKKTGGRGVRYAFF
v_call: TRBV6-2/TRBV6-3; clone_size: .; j_call: TRBJ2-4; d_call: TRBD1; cdr3_nt: TGTGCCAGCAGTGACCTGACAGGGTGGGCCAAAAACATTCAGTACTTC; cdr3_aa: CASSDLTGWAKNIQYF
v_call: TRBV6-5; clone_size: once; j_call: TRBJ1-1; d_call: .; cdr3_nt: TGTGCCAGCAGTTACTCGGGGCGGGGGCACACTGAAGCTTTCTTT; cdr3_aa: CASSYSGRGHTEAFF
v_call: TRBV4-1; clone_size: .; j_call: TRBJ1-3; d_call: .; cdr3_nt: TGCGCCAGCAGCCAAGCGGACTCATTCTCTGGAAACACCATATATTTT; cdr3_aa: CASSQADSFSGNTIYF
v_call: TRBV2; clone_size: .; j_call: TRBJ1-1; d_call: .; cdr3_nt: TGTGCCAGCAGGCCCCAGGGGAAGACTGAAGCTTTCTTT; cdr3_aa: CASRPQGKTEAFF
v_call: TRBV9; clone_size: .; j_call: TRBJ2-3; d_call: .; cdr3_nt: TGTGCCAGCAGCTTTACCTTCGGCGGGGAGACAGATACGCAGTATTTT; cdr3_aa: CASSFTFGGETDTQYF
v_call: TRBV6-6; clone_size: .; j_call: TRBJ2-7; d_call: .; cdr3_nt: TGTGCCAGCAGTTACTGGAGCTCCTACGAGCAGTACTTC; cdr3_aa: CASSYWSSYEQYF
v_call: TRBV24-1; clone_size: .; j_call: TRBJ1-4; d_call: TRBD1; cdr3_nt: TGTGCCACCGGACAGGGGGCGGGTGAAAAACTGTTTTTT; cdr3_aa: CATGQGAGEKLFF
v_call: TRBV28; clone_size: .; j_call: TRBJ2-5; d_call: TRBD2; cdr3_nt: TGTGCCAGCACCCGCCCCACTAGCGGGGTACCGGGGACCCAGTACTTC; cdr3_aa: CASTRPTSGVPGTQYF
v_call: TRBV18; clone_size: few; j_call: TRBJ1-5; d_call: .; cdr3_nt: TGTGCCAGCTCCCCGGGGGGCCTTAGCAATCAGCCCCAGCATTTT; cdr3_aa: CASSPGGLSNQPQHF
v_call: TRBV30; clone_size: .; j_call: TRBJ2-5; d_call: TRBD2; cdr3_nt: TGTGCCTGGAGTTGGTCTAGCGGGGGTATACGAGTGGGGACCCAGTACTTC; cdr3_aa: CAWSWSSGGIRVGTQYF
v_call: TRBV11-2; clone_size: .; j_call: TRBJ1-2; d_call: TRBD1; cdr3_nt: TGTGCCAGCAGGGGGACAGGGGGCGTCTATAACTATGGCTACACCTTC; cdr3_aa: CASRGTGGVYNYGYTF
v_call: TRBV6-1; clone_size: .; j_call: TRBJ1-1; d_call: .; cdr3_nt: TGTGCCAGCAGTGAATTGACACTGAACACTGAAGCTTTCTTT; cdr3_aa: CASSELTLNTEAFF
v_call: TRBV2; clone_size: .; j_call: TRBJ2-7; d_call: .; cdr3_nt: TGTGCCAGCGGGACTTCCCCCTACGAGCAGTACTTC; cdr3_aa: CASGTSPYEQYF
v_call: TRBV6-1; clone_size: .; j_call: TRBJ1-2; d_call: .; cdr3_nt: TGTGCCAGCAGTGAAACAGTTTTAAACTATGGCTACACCTTC; cdr3_aa: CASSETVLNYGYTF
v_call: TRBV5-1; clone_size: .; j_call: TRBJ2-1; d_call: TRBD2; cdr3_nt: TGCGCCAGCAGGGTAGCGGGGGCTATCAATGAGCAGTTCTTC; cdr3_aa: CASRVAGAINEQFF
v_call: TRBV6-5; clone_size: .; j_call: TRBJ2-7; d_call: .; cdr3_nt: TGTGCCAGCAGCCAGGACTTCTACGAGCAGTACTTC; cdr3_aa: CASSQDFYEQYF
v_call: TRBV28; clone_size: .; j_call: TRBJ2-7; d_call: TRBD2; cdr3_nt: TGTGCCAGCAGTTCCCATAGCGGGGGGGAATCCTACGAGCAGTACTTC; cdr3_aa: CASSSHSGGESYEQYF
v_call: TRBV5-1; clone_size: .; j_call: TRBJ2-5; d_call: TRBD1; cdr3_nt: TGCGCCAGCAGCCCACAGGGGTGGGAGACCCAGTACTTC; cdr3_aa: CASSPQGWETQYF
v_call: TRBV30; clone_size: .; j_call: TRBJ1-1; d_call: .; cdr3_nt: TGTGCCTGGAGTACCGGACAGCCGCCGCGGGCCGCTGAAGCTTTCTTT; cdr3_aa: CAWSTGQPPRAAEAFF
v_call: TRBV7-2; clone_size: .; j_call: TRBJ1-2; d_call: .; cdr3_nt: TGTGCCAGCAGCTTAAATCCTGAGGTCTATGGCTACACCTTC; cdr3_aa: CASSLNPEVYGYTF
v_call: TRBV10-3; clone_size: .; j_call: TRBJ2-7; d_call: TRBD1; cdr3_nt: TGTGCCATCAGTGTGGGGACAGGGGACGAGCAGTACTTC; cdr3_aa: CAISVGTGDEQYF
v_call: TRBV10-3; clone_size: few; j_call: TRBJ2-1; d_call: TRBD2; cdr3_nt: TGTGCCATCAGCCCAAAGCGGGGCAGCTCCTACAATGAGCAGTTCTTC; cdr3_aa: CAISPKRGSSYNEQFF
v_call: TRBV28; clone_size: .; j_call: TRBJ2-3; d_call: TRBD2; cdr3_nt: TGTGCCAGCAGTTTACTGGCTAGCGGGGGGATTAGGACAGATACGCAGTATTTT; cdr3_aa: CASSLLASGGIRTDTQYF